The next 7 T cell receptor beta chains were all read from a single sample in a study of OX40 agonist ivuxolimab in advanced cancers. Here immunoSEQ multiplex PCR was the method, and the copy in TCRdb shows in-frame clones only, minus some. Of about 83,000 clones in the sample, approximately 84% were seen once. The specimen was CD4+ or CD8+ T cells sorted from blood, collected in a trial of the OX40 agonist ivuxolimab. All receptors come from an adult with an advanced solid tumor such as melanoma, head and neck, liver or kidney cancer.

This sequence joins TRBV29-1 and TRBJ2-5; 10 bases map to TRBD1. The ends lost 4 bases at V and 5 bases at J; junction bases unmatched: 1. The CDR3 is made up of 12 amino acids. From germline, CDR1 is SQVTM and CDR2 ANQGSEA. The CDR3 spells CSVAGQGETQYF. CDR3 coding DNA: TGCAGCGTTGCGGGACAGGGGGAGACCCAGTACTTC.

The CDR3 region is CASSLVVNEQYF. CDR3 coding DNA: TGTGCCAGCTCACTAGTGGTAAACGAGCAGTACTTC. The chain carries TRBV18 and TRBJ2-7; no clear D gene. The V end lost 4 bases, the J end lost 5 bases, and 9 bases lay between the germline ends. Germline values: CDR1 KGHSH, CDR2 LQKENI. CDR3 length: 12 amino acids.

The chain links TRBV30 to TRBJ2-3; no clear D gene. Germline V gene data show CDR1 as GTSNPN and CDR2 as SVGIG (reference sequence). V was clipped by 7 bases and J by 5 bases, with 19 bases between them. CDR3 size: 14 residues. This CDR3 reads CASQNKGRRDTQYF. The CDR3, as DNA: TGTGCCTCGCAGAACAAGGGCCGGAGAGATACGCAGTATTTT.

The chain has TRBV7-2 and TRBJ2-6, with a possible D match to TRBD1 (5 bases). The CDR3 totals 14 residues. The germline gives CDR1 SGHTA, CDR2 FQGNSA. DNA of the CDR3: TGTGCGACCCCCCGCAGGGCTGGGGCCAACGTCCTGACTTTC. This sequence encodes CATPRRAGANVLTF.

The chain carries TRBV29-1 and TRBJ2-5; 14 nucleotides align to TRBD2. Per the germline V gene, CDR1 is SQVTM and CDR2 is ANQGSEA. CDR3 length: 16 residues. V trimming: 4 bases; J trimming: 4 bases; junction bases outside the gene matches: 8. The CDR3 DNA reads as TGCAGCGTTGTTACCGGACTAGCGGGAGGAGGAGAGACCCAGTACTTC. It codes for CSVVTGLAGGGETQYF.

This clone was seen only a few times. This sequence joins TRBV9 and TRBJ2-3; possible D gene TRBD2, 7 bases. Trimming took 1 base from V and 2 from J, leaving 11 bases between them. Germline CDR1 is SGDLS and CDR2 is YYNGEE. The CDR3 contains 15 residues. The CDR3 spells CASSVSRGATDTQYF. In nucleotides, the CDR3 is TGTGCCAGCAGCGTAAGCCGGGGGGCCACAGATACGCAGTATTTT.

The table lists this clone with a count of one. The chain combines TRBV7-2 with TRBJ2-6; D is perhaps TRBD1 (6 bases). The CDR3 spans 18 residues. V lost 4 bases and J lost 2, with 18 bases in between. Germline CDR1 and CDR2: SGHTA and FQGNSA. CDR3 loop: CASSSYGRGGAGANVLTF. In nucleotides, the CDR3 is TGTGCCAGCAGCTCTTACGGCAGGGGCGGAGCTGGGGCCAACGTCCTGACTTTC.